This T cell receptor (beta chain) appears in the sequencing data of a study of blood T cell repertoires in COVID-19. Across the whole study: The cDNA or gDNA used as material had been derived from T cells, B-cell-depleted T cells, or PBMCs.

V was pared by 0 bases and J by 1 base, with 9 bases between. Germline-derived CDR1 and CDR2 are MGHRA and YSYEKL. This CDR3 region has 15 residues. Authors' analysis steps: Using reference gene primer amplification, nucleated cell counts were estimated. Sequencing was performed with immunoSEQ multiplex PCR; in TCRdb, only in-frame clones are kept and a portion is missing. D and trimming come from the DNA, and the V and J calls and clone size come from that table. There are more than 65,000 clones in the sample; roughly 80% occur only once, and under 45% lies in the top ten. The sequence was obtained from a woman aged 70-85 years with acute or convalescent COVID-19. The chain is built from TRBV4-1 and TRBJ1-1, with a tentative D call TRBD1 (5 bases). Material: peripheral blood. CDR3 amino acids: CASSQDSQGNTEAFF. The CDR3 DNA sequence: TGCGCCAGCAGCCAAGATTCCCAGGGGAACACTGAAGCTTTCTTT.